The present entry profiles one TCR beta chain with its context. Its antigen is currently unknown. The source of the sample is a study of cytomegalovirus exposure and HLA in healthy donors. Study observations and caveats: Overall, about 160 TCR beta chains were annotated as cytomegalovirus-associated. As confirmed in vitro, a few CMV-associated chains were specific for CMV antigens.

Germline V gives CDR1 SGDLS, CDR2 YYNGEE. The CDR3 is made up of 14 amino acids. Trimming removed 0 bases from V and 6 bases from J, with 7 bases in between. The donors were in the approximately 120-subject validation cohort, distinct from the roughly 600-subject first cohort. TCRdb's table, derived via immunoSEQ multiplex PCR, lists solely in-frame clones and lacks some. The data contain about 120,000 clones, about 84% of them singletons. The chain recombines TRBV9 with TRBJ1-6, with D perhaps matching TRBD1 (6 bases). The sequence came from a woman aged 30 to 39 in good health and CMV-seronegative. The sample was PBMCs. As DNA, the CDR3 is TGTGCCAGCAGCGTAGAACAGGGTAATTCACCCCTCCACTTT. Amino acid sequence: CASSVEQGNSPLHF.